The clone carrying this T cell receptor beta chain was picked up a small number of times. CDR1 and CDR2 (germline): MGHRA, YSYEKL. Trimming cost V 0 bases and J 0 bases; bases outside gene matches: 7. This CDR3 comprises 17 residues. The treatment: 15 to 20 received Ad26.COV2.S at low or high dose, single or two shots; 5 received placebo; per-sample allocation not given. Specimens were obtained on day 63 following the first vaccine or placebo injection. This sample stems from a study of Ad26.COV2.S vaccination and SARS-CoV-2 variants. Data came from immunoSEQ multiplex PCR; TCRdb stores just in-frame clones and leaves some out. The table lists around 450,000 clones, approximately 92% of them singletons.

This receptor was obtained from a person aged 18-60 years who received the Ad26.COV2.S COVID-19 vaccine or a placebo. This specimen was peripheral blood, taken in a trial of Ad26.COV2.S vaccine versus placebo. The chain carries TRBV4-1 and TRBJ2-7; TRBD2 matches at 8 bases. DNA of the CDR3: TGCGCCAGCAGCCAAGAGGGGCTAGCGGGTAGCTCCTACGAGCAGTACTTC. It translates to CASSQEGLAGSSYEQYF.